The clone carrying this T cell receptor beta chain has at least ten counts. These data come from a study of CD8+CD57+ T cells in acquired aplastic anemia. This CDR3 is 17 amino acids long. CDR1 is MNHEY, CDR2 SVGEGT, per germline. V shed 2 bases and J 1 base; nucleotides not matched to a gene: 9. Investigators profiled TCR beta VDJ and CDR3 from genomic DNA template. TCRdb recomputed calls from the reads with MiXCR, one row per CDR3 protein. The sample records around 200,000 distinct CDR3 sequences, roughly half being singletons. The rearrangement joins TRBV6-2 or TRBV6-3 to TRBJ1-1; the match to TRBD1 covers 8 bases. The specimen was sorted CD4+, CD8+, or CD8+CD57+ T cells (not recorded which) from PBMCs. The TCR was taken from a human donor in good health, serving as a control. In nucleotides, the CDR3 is TGTGCCAGCAGTTACCGTCCCGGGACAGGACCGAACACTGAAGCTTTCTTT. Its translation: CASSYRPGTGPNTEAFF.